These 30 T cell receptor beta chains came from one sample sequenced in a study of CD8+ T cells in alopecia areata. RNA extraction and reverse transcription yielded cDNA as sequencing template. The method was immunoSEQ multiplex PCR; TCRdb's version includes in-frame clones alone and lacks a portion of them. The data contain around 140,000 clones, 45% to 60% of them singletons. The starting material was CD4+ T cells sorted from blood, obtained at week 0. The receptor set was obtained from a human donor with alopecia areata.

This clone was seen only a few times. V is TRBV29-1 and J is TRBJ2-3, with 15 bases fitting TRBD2. The trim removed 4 bases at V and 5 bases at J, leaving 13 bases unmatched. The CDR3 loop spans 18 amino acids. Germline CDR1 SQVTM, CDR2 ANQGSEA. CDR3 bases: TGCAGCGTTGTGATGTTCGTGGGGGGACTAGCGGGAGGAGATACGCAGTATTTT. Amino acids: CSVVMFVGGLAGGDTQYF.

This clone has only one observation. The CDR3 DNA follows: TGTGCCAGCGTTCTTTATGCAAACGGGGCCAACGTCCTGACTTTC. Protein: CASVLYANGANVLTF. This sequence joins TRBV7-9 and TRBJ2-6; D unresolved. Per germline, CDR1 SEHNR and CDR2 FQNEAQ (reference sequence). With 8 bases removed from V and 4 bases from J, the gap between germline ends came to 15 bases. The CDR3 extends over 15 amino acids.

This clone has just a few counts. The chain recombines TRBV4-1 with TRBJ1-2; a possible D gene is TRBD1 (6 bases). Germline CDR1 MGHRA, CDR2 YSYEKL. The CDR3 is 14 amino acids. The V gene lost 3 bases and the J gene lost 2 bases, with 10 bases spanning the gap. The CDR3 spells CASSQGGRNYGYTF. The CDR3 region has the DNA TGCGCCAGCAGCCAGGGGGGCAGAAACTATGGCTACACCTTC.

This chain connects TRBV27 to TRBJ2-1; tentatively, D is TRBD2 (5 bases). CDR1 MNHEY and CDR2 SMNVEV come from the germline V gene (reference sequence). Deletions cut 8 bases from V and 5 bases from J, with 16 bases between. CDR3 length equals 14 residues. The CDR3 DNA reads as TGTGCCAGCGGACTGTGGGTGGCGGACAATGAGCAGTTCTTC. It codes for CASGLWVADNEQFF.

The chain joins TRBV7-9 to TRBJ2-1; the match to TRBD2 covers 10 bases. J lost 8 bases, V lost 1 base, and 11 bases had no gene match. Germline loops: CDR1 SEHNR, CDR2 FQNEAQ (reference sequence). The CDR3 runs to 17 residues. The chain's CDR3 is CASSLGRLAGVRDEQFF. CDR3 DNA: TGTGCCAGCAGCTTAGGGCGGCTAGCGGGAGTGCGGGATGAGCAGTTCTTC.

The rearrangement links TRBV9 to TRBJ2-1, with 8 bases fitting TRBD2. After removal of 4 bases from V and 3 bases from J, the junction contained 6 bases not matched to a gene. There are 15 residues in the CDR3. The V gene's germline CDR1 is SGDLS and CDR2 YYNGEE. DNA of the CDR3: TGTGCCAGCAGCCCCGGGGGGGGCTACTACAATGAGCAGTTCTTC. Its protein product is CASSPGGGYYNEQFF.

V is TRBV27 and J is TRBJ2-3; D possibly corresponds to TRBD2 (5 bases). Germline CDR1 MNHEY, CDR2 SMNVEV (reference sequence). Between the trimmed V and J ends, which lost 5 bases and 10 bases, there was a span of 13 bases. This CDR3 has 12 residues. CDR3 sequence reads: CASSPPHGAQYF. CDR3 coding DNA: TGTGCCAGCAGTCCCCCACACGGGGCGCAGTATTTT.

The rearrangement links TRBV29-1 to TRBJ2-1; no reliable D call. In germline, CDR1 is SQVTM, CDR2 ANQGSEA. The CDR3 runs 12 residues. The germline V and J ends were trimmed by 8 bases and 7 bases, with 15 bases remaining between them. This CDR3 is CSLLSRANEQFF. The CDR3 DNA is TGCAGCTTACTCTCCAGAGCGAATGAGCAGTTCTTC.

The J gene is TRBJ2-1, the V gene TRBV5-1; 10 bases are a match to TRBD2. The CDR3 sequence is 16 residues long. CDR1 SGHRS and CDR2 YFSETQ come from the germline V gene. Trimming took 2 bases from V and 1 from J; bases not matched to a gene: 3. In nucleotides, the CDR3 is TGCGCCAGCAGCTTCGGACTAGCGGTATCCTACAATGAGCAGTTCTTC. It specifies CASSFGLAVSYNEQFF.

The chain has TRBV20-1 and TRBJ2-7, with TRBD2 identical over 7 bases. The germline V gene has CDR1 DFQATT and CDR2 SNEGSKA (reference sequence). The CDR3 is 11 amino acids. After removal of 5 bases from V and 3 bases from J, the junction contained 1 base not matched to a gene. The CDR3 protein is CSAPSGYEQYF. In DNA, the CDR3 is TGCAGTGCTCCTAGCGGCTACGAGCAGTACTTC.

In nucleotides, the CDR3 is TGCAGCGTTGTGGCCCCGACGTACGAGCAGTACTTC. Residues: CSVVAPTYEQYF. This chain joins TRBV29-1 and TRBJ2-7, with D unclear. The CDR3 is 12 amino acids. The V gene lost 4 bases and the J gene lost 4 bases, with 11 bases spanning the gap. The germline CDR1 and CDR2 sequences are SQVTM and ANQGSEA.

This clone turned up a few times. This chain uses TRBV29-1 with TRBJ2-7, with 7 bases fitting TRBD1. Losses at the gene ends were 7 bases for V and 5 bases for J; bases not matched to a gene: 8. This CDR3 has 12 residues. The germline gives CDR1 SQVTM, CDR2 ANQGSEA. CDR3 sequence: CSADRDGDEQYF. CDR3 coding DNA: TGCAGCGCCGACAGGGATGGCGACGAGCAGTACTTC.

J is TRBJ1-1 and V is TRBV5-1; D unresolved. Germline V gene data show CDR1 as SGHRS and CDR2 as YFSETQ. Trimming took 0 bases from V and 11 from J, leaving 11 bases between them. The CDR3 runs to 12 residues. This CDR3 reads CASSLAGGLAFF. In DNA form, the CDR3 reads TGCGCCAGCAGCTTGGCCGGTGGGTTGGCTTTCTTT.

This chain connects TRBV15 to TRBJ2-5; no clear D gene. Germline CDR1 is LNHNV and CDR2 is YYDKDF (reference sequence). Trimming cost V 0 bases and J 3 bases, with 17 bases left between them. The CDR3 is 17 amino acids. For the CDR3, the DNA is TGTGCCACCAGCAGAGATACGTCGGCGGTTTGGAAAGAGACCCAGTACTTC. Protein: CATSRDTSAVWKETQYF.

In this sample, this clone turned up once. This rearrangement joins TRBV29-1 to TRBJ2-2; D remains unclear. The V gene's germline CDR1 is SQVTM and CDR2 ANQGSEA. V was pared by 6 bases and J by 3 bases, with 5 bases between. The CDR3 has 11 residues. The CDR3 protein is CSVRDTGELFF. The CDR3 bases are TGCAGCGTGCGAGACACCGGGGAGCTGTTTTTT.

The CDR3 DNA sequence: TGTGCCAGCAGCCTCCGAGGGGTGAACACTGAAGCTTTCTTT. Protein: CASSLRGVNTEAFF. V is TRBV7-9 and J is TRBJ1-1, with a tentative D call TRBD1 (5 bases). Germline CDR1 and CDR2: SEHNR and FQNEAQ (reference sequence). CDR3 length: 14 residues. V was cut by 5 bases and J by 0 bases, with 10 bases left in between.

As regards this clone: The germline gene is not matched at one end of the junction; a read error may be the cause. The chain is built from TRBV5-4 and TRBJ2-1; D remains unclear. The CDR3 is made up of 14 amino acids. Germline-derived CDR1 and CDR2 are SGHNT and YYREEE (reference sequence). CDR3 sequence reads: CASKAQSSNNEQFF. The CDR3 DNA follows: TGTGCCAGCAAGGCCCAGTCCTCCAACAATGAGCAGTTCTTC.

The genes are TRBV19 and TRBJ2-1, with 11 bases identical to TRBD2. With V trimmed by 5 bases and J by 7 bases, 16 bases remained unmatched. The CDR3 is 18 residues long. Germline V gene sequence: CDR1 LNHDA, CDR2 SQIVND (reference sequence). CDR3 in DNA: TGTGCCAGTAGTCTTTTCGGGCTAGCGGGAGGACTGTCGAATGAGCAGTTCTTC. As protein: CASSLFGLAGGLSNEQFF.

This rearrangement joins TRBV29-1 to TRBJ2-6, with D tentatively TRBD1 or TRBD2 (5 bases each). This CDR3 region has 16 residues. Germline assignment: CDR1 SQVTM and CDR2 ANQGSEA. Trimming removed 5 bases at V and 0 bases at J, with 14 bases between. This CDR3 is CSVSGKGSSGANVLTF. CDR3 sequence (DNA): TGCAGCGTTAGCGGAAAGGGGTCCTCTGGGGCCAACGTCCTGACTTTC.

The CDR3 sequence is CASSSLALGDTGELFF. The DNA of the CDR3 is TGCGCCAGCAGCTCTCTAGCGCTTGGGGACACCGGGGAGCTGTTTTTT. The rearrangement uses TRBV5-1 and TRBJ2-2; possibly TRBD2 for D (6 bases). The CDR3 has 16 amino acids. Germline V lookup: CDR1 SGHRS, CDR2 YFSETQ. V was clipped by 3 bases and J by 3 bases, with 15 bases between them.

This clone was seen only a few times. The genes are TRBV18 and TRBJ2-1, with D unresolved. V lost 2 bases to trimming and J lost 3 bases, with 2 bases between them. This CDR3 is 12 amino acids long. CDR1 and CDR2 from the germline V gene are KGHSH and LQKENI. As DNA, the CDR3 is TGTGCCAGCTCACCAGACTACAATGAGCAGTTCTTC. Protein: CASSPDYNEQFF. Looking up the rest from reference TRBV18 and TRBJ2-1 gives the full variable domain: NAGVMQNPRHLVRRRGQEARLRCSPMKGHSHVYWYRQLPEEGLKFMVYLQKENIIDESGMPKERFSAEFPKEGPSILRIQQVVRGDSAAYFCASSPDYNEQFFGPGTRLTVL.

V is TRBV4-3 and J is TRBJ1-1; D unclear. Trimming removed 1 base at V and 5 bases at J, with 8 bases between. CDR1 and CDR2 from the germline V gene are LGHNA and YSLEER. The CDR3 loop spans 13 amino acids. CDR3 loop: CASSQVSGTEAFF. The CDR3 coding sequence is TGCGCCAGCAGCCAAGTTTCTGGGACTGAAGCTTTCTTT.

There are a few counts of this clone. V gene TRBV20-1 combines with J gene TRBJ2-7; D not resolved. The CDR3 covers 11 residues. Trimming removed 1 base from V and 11 bases from J, with 12 bases in between. Germline V gene data show CDR1 as DFQATT and CDR2 as SNEGSKA (reference sequence). The DNA for the CDR3 is TGCAGTGCTAGAGCCCGGGCTGCCGAGTACTTC. As protein: CSARARAAEYF.

The CDR3 sequence: CASRIGSGYEQYF. In DNA form, the CDR3 reads TGTGCCAGCAGGATAGGAAGCGGCTACGAGCAGTACTTC. The rearrangement links TRBV28 to TRBJ2-7; D is possibly TRBD2 (5 bases). The CDR3 loop spans 13 amino acids. Trimming took off 6 bases at V and 3 bases at J, with 12 bases between the two ends. Germline values: CDR1 MDHEN, CDR2 SYDVKM. Variable domain in full (rest from reference TRBV28 and TRBJ2-7): DVKVTQSSRYLVKRTGEKVFLECVQDMDHENMFWYRQDPGLGLRLIYFSYDVKMKEKGDIPEGYSVSREKKERFSLILESASTNQTSMYLCASRIGSGYEQYFGPGTRLTVT.

The J gene is TRBJ1-5, the V gene TRBV6-1; tentative D call: TRBD1 (5 bases). The CDR3 runs to 13 residues. V shed 7 bases and J shed 5 bases, with 12 bases lying between them. Germline-derived CDR1 and CDR2 are MNHNS and SASEGT. The CDR3 protein is CASKAGYDQPQHF. The CDR3 DNA follows: TGTGCCAGCAAGGCAGGGTATGATCAGCCCCAGCATTTT.

The chain combines TRBV30 with TRBJ2-7; 7 nucleotides agree with TRBD2. From germline, CDR1 is GTSNPN and CDR2 SVGIG (reference sequence). The CDR3 totals 15 residues. V shed 3 bases, J shed 0 bases, and the junction held 8 bases outside the gene matches. Written as DNA, the CDR3 is TGTGCCTGGAGAGGGAGGGTCGGTAGCTCCTACGAGCAGTACTTC. As protein: CAWRGRVGSSYEQYF. Full variable domain (outside the CDR3, taken from reference TRBV30 and TRBJ2-7): SQTIHQWPATLVQPVGSPLSLECTVEGTSNPNLYWYRQAAGRGLQLLFYSVGIGQISSEVPQNLSASRPQDRQFILSSKKLLLSDSGFYLCAWRGRVGSSYEQYFGPGTRLTVT.

The rearrangement uses TRBV30 and TRBJ2-5; D not resolved. CDR3 length equals 12 residues. The germline V and J ends were trimmed by 2 bases and 1 base, with 5 bases remaining between them. CDR1 and CDR2 from the germline V gene are GTSNPN and SVGIG (reference sequence). Here the CDR3 reads CAWSKLQETQYF. The CDR3 coding sequence is TGTGCCTGGAGTAAACTCCAAGAGACCCAGTACTTC.

V usage is TRBV5-1 and J usage is TRBJ2-7, with 9 bases that match TRBD1. CDR1 is SGHRS and CDR2 is YFSETQ in the germline V gene. The trim removed 4 bases at V and 3 bases at J, leaving 8 bases unmatched. The CDR3 runs 15 residues. The DNA of the CDR3 is TGCGCCAGCAGCGGTGGACAGGGGCGAGACTACGAGCAGTACTTC. It is translated as CASSGGQGRDYEQYF.

The rearrangement joins TRBV29-1 to TRBJ2-7; D is unresolved. The CDR3 is 13 residues long. Trimming left V 1 base short and J 1 base short, with 8 bases between. The germline V gene encodes CDR1 SQVTM and CDR2 ANQGSEA. The CDR3 DNA reads TGCAGCGTTGAAGTTACCAATTCCTACGAGCAGTACTTC. Translated, it gives CSVEVTNSYEQYF.

This clone was recorded a few times. The chain joins TRBV5-1 to TRBJ1-1, with a weak D call TRBD1 (5 bases). Germline V lookup: CDR1 SGHRS, CDR2 YFSETQ. This CDR3 region has 14 residues. Trimming took 4 bases from V and 5 from J, leaving 15 bases between them. The DNA of the CDR3 is TGCGCCAGCAGCGGACGGGGACGGGTAACTGAAGCTTTCTTT. Translated, it gives CASSGRGRVTEAFF.